This T cell receptor beta chain emerged from a study of T cell responses to AZD1222 COVID-19 vaccine. Regarding the study as a whole: Rises in breadth and depth of Spike-specific TCRs came after two AZD1222 doses.

TCRdb keeps only in-frame clones here, not all; method: immunoSEQ multiplex PCR. The sample lists 150,000 to 200,000 clones, about 87% occurring once. Details on this clone: No antigen is known for it.

The sequence came from an adult in good health. The sequences come from peripheral blood, collected on day 0 of MenACWY control vaccination.

The CDR3 reads CASSFPGPDTQYF. CDR3 in DNA: TGTGCCAGCAGTTTTCCCGGCCCGGATACGCAGTATTTT. V usage is TRBV28 and J usage is TRBJ2-3; D call uncertain. Germline lookup yields CDR1 MDHEN and CDR2 SYDVKM. The CDR3 totals 13 residues. The V end was cut by 3 bases, the J end by 6 bases, with 10 bases between. The complete variable domain, with remaining parts taken from reference TRBV28 and TRBJ2-3, reads DVKVTQSSRYLVKRTGEKVFLECVQDMDHENMFWYRQDPGLGLRLIYFSYDVKMKEKGDIPEGYSVSREKKERFSLILESASTNQTSMYLCASSFPGPDTQYFGPGTRLTVL.